Each of the 18 T cell receptor beta chains below was sequenced from the same sample in a study of T-cell reconstitution after alpha-beta-depleted transplantation in children. It was with unique molecular identifiers that the TCRbeta library was prepared. TCRdb redid the calling of the PCR reads with MiXCR, one entry per CDR3 protein. The sample yields under 300,000 distinct CDR3 sequences, 9.5% to 13% seen once. This specimen was peripheral blood, taken 180 days after TCRalphabeta/CD19-depleted stem cell transplant. These receptor sequences come from a male patient aged 2-9 years who had a stem cell transplant for chronic granulomatous disease, so the T cells may come from the graft donor.

This clonotype showed up many times. The chain uses TRBV10-3 and TRBJ1-2, with D unclear. Germline-derived CDR1 and CDR2 are ENHRY and SYGVKD. V lost 2 bases and J lost 2, with 6 bases in between. This CDR3 comprises 13 residues. The CDR3 loop is CAISEGQNYGYTF. DNA of the CDR3: TGTGCCATCAGTGAGGGGCAAAACTATGGCTACACCTTC.

In its sample, this clonotype was seen many times. The chain has TRBV3-1 and TRBJ2-2; D assignment may be TRBD1 or TRBD2 (6 bases each). The CDR3 loop spans 16 amino acids. The ends were cut back, 6 bases at V and 1 base at J, with 15 bases in the middle. From germline, CDR1 is LGHDT and CDR2 YNNKEL (reference sequence). Here the CDR3 DNA reads TGTGCCAGCAGTCGTATCGGGGGCCAGAACACCGGGGAGCTGTTTTTT. This codes for CASSRIGGQNTGELFF.

This clonotype was detected many times. This chain uses TRBV6-4 with TRBJ2-1, with 9 nucleotides matching TRBD2. The trim removed 3 bases at V and 3 bases at J, leaving 0 bases unmatched. Per germline, CDR1 MRHNA and CDR2 SNTAGT. The CDR3 sequence is 14 residues long. CDR3 DNA sequence: TGTGCCAGCAGTGAGCGGGAGGGCTACAATGAGCAGTTCTTC. It codes for CASSEREGYNEQFF.

As concerns this clonotype: A much larger clone differs from this one at a single base, so this may be a read error. CDR3 sequence: CASTFRFPGNTIYF. The CDR3 DNA reads as TGTGCCAGCACCTTTCGGTTTCCCGGAAACACCATATATTTT. J is TRBJ1-3 and V is TRBV5-6; D not resolved. The CDR3 spans 14 residues. CDR1 SGHDT and CDR2 YYEEEE come from the germline V gene. Deletions cut 6 bases from V and 4 bases from J, with 14 bases between.

This clonotype was observed at least ten times. The chain carries TRBV5-1 and TRBJ2-7; maybe TRBD2 (6 bases). Trimming took 0 bases from V and 0 from J, leaving 10 bases between them. CDR3 size: 15 residues. From germline, CDR1 is SGHRS and CDR2 YFSETQ. CDR3 sequence reads: CASSLGSGVSYEQYF. CDR3 nucleotide sequence: TGCGCCAGCAGCTTGGGGTCGGGGGTCTCCTACGAGCAGTACTTC.

This clonotype was counted ten times or more. The chain has TRBV5-1 and TRBJ1-2; 7 nucleotides line up with TRBD1. The CDR3 runs to 15 residues. The germline V gene has CDR1 SGHRS and CDR2 YFSETQ. Losses at the gene ends were 3 bases for V and 6 bases for J; bases not matched to a gene: 11. CDR3 sequence: CASSSELQGTDGYTF. The CDR3 DNA reads TGCGCCAGCAGCTCGGAATTACAGGGGACAGATGGCTACACCTTC. Drawing the rest from reference TRBV5-1 and TRBJ1-2, the complete variable domain is KAGVTQTPRYLIKTRGQQVTLSCSPISGHRSVSWYQQTPGQGLQFLFEYFSETQRNKGNFPGRFSGRQFSNSRSEMNVSTLELGDSALYLCASSSELQGTDGYTFGSGTRLTVV.

This chain uses TRBV5-1 with TRBJ2-7; 10 bases align to TRBD2. Germline CDR1 is SGHRS and CDR2 is YFSETQ. V lost 0 bases, J lost 2 bases, and 11 bases stayed unmatched. This CDR3 has 18 amino acids. CDR3 region: CASSLGGVSGGRTYEQYF. The CDR3 DNA follows: TGCGCCAGCAGCTTGGGGGGGGTTAGCGGGGGGAGAACCTACGAGCAGTACTTC.

This clonotype has a count of ten or more. The chain recombines TRBV20-1 with TRBJ1-1; no clear D. Germline-derived CDR1 and CDR2 are DFQATT and SNEGSKA (reference sequence). V lost 1 base and J 4 bases, leaving 7 bases between the germline ends. The CDR3 is made up of 12 amino acids. Here the CDR3 DNA reads TGCAGTGCTAGAGGCCCGGGCACTGAAGCTTTCTTT. This gives the protein CSARGPGTEAFF.

This clonotype was seen only a few times. This rearrangement joins TRBV20-1 to TRBJ2-5; D might be TRBD1 (5 bases). The V and J ends lost 1 base and 2 bases respectively, with 20 bases between them. CDR1 is DFQATT and CDR2 is SNEGSKA in the germline V gene (reference sequence). The CDR3 extends over 17 amino acids. The CDR3 nucleotides read TGCAGTGCTAGAGTTCTAGGGGCACGGGTGGGTCAAGAGACCCAGTACTTC. Translating it yields CSARVLGARVGQETQYF.

This clonotype was counted ten times or more. V usage is TRBV7-9 and J usage is TRBJ1-2, with D unclear. V was cut by 5 bases and J by 12 bases, with 16 bases left in between. The CDR3 is 12 amino acids. Germline V gene lookup returns CDR1 SEHNR and CDR2 FQNEAQ (reference sequence). The CDR3 protein is CASSTPIDADTF. CDR3 nucleotide sequence: TGTGCCAGCAGCACACCGATCGACGCCGACACCTTC. Based on the CDR3 plus reference TRBV7-9 and TRBJ1-2, the full variable domain is DTGVSQNPRHKITKRGQNVTFRCDPISEHNRLYWYRQTLGQGPEFLTYFQNEAQLEKSRLLSDRFSAERPKGSFSTLEIQRTEQGDSAMYLCASSTPIDADTFGSGTRLTVV.

The sample holds many counts of this clonotype. The rearrangement uses TRBV20-1 and TRBJ1-4, with D unclear. Germline V gene sequence: CDR1 DFQATT, CDR2 SNEGSKA (reference sequence). V shed 6 bases and J shed 2 bases, with 10 bases lying between them. The CDR3 spans 13 residues. CDR3 coding DNA: TGCAGTGCGAGGAGGCCCACTAATGAAAAACTGTTTTTT. Its protein product is CSARRPTNEKLFF.

This clonotype was seen repeatedly, ten times or more. The rearrangement uses TRBV20-1 and TRBJ1-1, with unresolved D. CDR3 length: 15 residues. Germline V CDR1 and CDR2: DFQATT, SNEGSKA (reference sequence). V was shortened by 0 bases and J by 1 base, with 12 bases between the two germline ends. This CDR3 reads CSARDLFSGNTEAFF. The CDR3 nucleotides are TGCAGTGCTAGAGATCTGTTCTCAGGGAACACTGAAGCTTTCTTT.

As for this clonotype: Germline and junction disagree at one end, which may indicate a read error. This rearrangement joins TRBV7-2 to TRBJ2-3; the D call may be TRBD1 or TRBD2 (5 bases each). Germline-derived CDR1 and CDR2 are SGHTA and FQGNSA. The CDR3 has 16 amino acids. CDR3 sequence: CASSVAGTVITDTQYF. CDR3 in DNA: TGTGCCAGCAGCGTAGCCGGGACGGTTATCACAGATACGCAGTATTTT.

This clonotype was observed at least ten times. The chain is built from TRBV3-1 and TRBJ2-5, with TRBD2 matching 7 bases. The V and J ends lost 2 bases and 7 bases, in that order; junction bases with no gene match: 1. Germline CDR1 LGHDT, CDR2 YNNKEL (reference sequence). The CDR3 loop spans 12 amino acids. The CDR3 loop reads CASSQWGGTQYF. The CDR3, as DNA: TGTGCCAGCAGCCAATGGGGGGGGACCCAGTACTTC.

This clonotype occurred once. Since a much larger clone is just one base distant, this may be a read error. The CDR3: CASRGSGTRNWDTQYF. The CDR3 bases are TGTGCCAGCAGGGGATCTGGGACTCGTAACTGGGATACGCAGTATTTT. This chain links TRBV6-1 with TRBJ2-3; TRBD2 is a possible D gene (6 bases). V lost 6 bases, J lost 6 bases, and 22 bases lay in between. The CDR3 spans 16 residues. Germline V gives CDR1 MNHNS, CDR2 SASEGT.

This clonotype was counted at least ten times. J is TRBJ2-1 and V is TRBV4-2, with D perhaps TRBD2 (6 bases). Trimming cost V 3 bases and J 3 bases, with 12 bases left between them. This CDR3 comprises 15 residues. Per germline, CDR1 LGHNA and CDR2 YNFKEQ. The DNA of the CDR3 is TGTGCCAGCAGCCATGGGCGGGGAGTCTACAATGAGCAGTTCTTC. Translated: CASSHGRGVYNEQFF.

At least ten counts were recorded for this clonotype. The chain joins TRBV11-2 to TRBJ1-2, with D possibly being TRBD1 (5 bases). This CDR3 spans 15 amino acids. CDR1 and CDR2 (germline): SGHAT, FQNNGV. The V end was cut by 3 bases, the J end by 1 base, with 12 bases between. The CDR3 nucleotides read TGTGCCAGCAGCTTGTCCCAGGGCGTTAACTATGGCTACACCTTC. This gives the protein CASSLSQGVNYGYTF.

This clonotype was found many times. This chain uses TRBV4-1 with TRBJ2-3, with D maybe TRBD2 (6 bases). Germline V gene lookup returns CDR1 MGHRA and CDR2 YSYEKL. The CDR3 loop spans 17 amino acids. The germline V and J ends were trimmed by 1 base and 0 bases, with 14 bases remaining between them. In DNA, the CDR3 is TGCGCCAGCAGCCAAGTGGGGAGGACCGCTAGCACAGATACGCAGTATTTT. Protein: CASSQVGRTASTDTQYF.